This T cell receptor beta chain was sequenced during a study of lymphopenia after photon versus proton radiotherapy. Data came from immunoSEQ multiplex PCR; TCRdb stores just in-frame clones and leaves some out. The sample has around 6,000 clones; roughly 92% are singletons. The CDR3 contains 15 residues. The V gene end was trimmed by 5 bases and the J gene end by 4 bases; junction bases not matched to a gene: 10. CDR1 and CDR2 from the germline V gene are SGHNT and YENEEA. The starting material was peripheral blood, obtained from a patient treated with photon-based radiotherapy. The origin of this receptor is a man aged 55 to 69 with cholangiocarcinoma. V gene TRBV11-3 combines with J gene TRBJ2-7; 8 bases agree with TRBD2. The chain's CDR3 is CASSRGGANMYEQYF. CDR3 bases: TGTGCCAGCAGCCGGGGGGGCGCAAATATGTACGAGCAGTACTTC.